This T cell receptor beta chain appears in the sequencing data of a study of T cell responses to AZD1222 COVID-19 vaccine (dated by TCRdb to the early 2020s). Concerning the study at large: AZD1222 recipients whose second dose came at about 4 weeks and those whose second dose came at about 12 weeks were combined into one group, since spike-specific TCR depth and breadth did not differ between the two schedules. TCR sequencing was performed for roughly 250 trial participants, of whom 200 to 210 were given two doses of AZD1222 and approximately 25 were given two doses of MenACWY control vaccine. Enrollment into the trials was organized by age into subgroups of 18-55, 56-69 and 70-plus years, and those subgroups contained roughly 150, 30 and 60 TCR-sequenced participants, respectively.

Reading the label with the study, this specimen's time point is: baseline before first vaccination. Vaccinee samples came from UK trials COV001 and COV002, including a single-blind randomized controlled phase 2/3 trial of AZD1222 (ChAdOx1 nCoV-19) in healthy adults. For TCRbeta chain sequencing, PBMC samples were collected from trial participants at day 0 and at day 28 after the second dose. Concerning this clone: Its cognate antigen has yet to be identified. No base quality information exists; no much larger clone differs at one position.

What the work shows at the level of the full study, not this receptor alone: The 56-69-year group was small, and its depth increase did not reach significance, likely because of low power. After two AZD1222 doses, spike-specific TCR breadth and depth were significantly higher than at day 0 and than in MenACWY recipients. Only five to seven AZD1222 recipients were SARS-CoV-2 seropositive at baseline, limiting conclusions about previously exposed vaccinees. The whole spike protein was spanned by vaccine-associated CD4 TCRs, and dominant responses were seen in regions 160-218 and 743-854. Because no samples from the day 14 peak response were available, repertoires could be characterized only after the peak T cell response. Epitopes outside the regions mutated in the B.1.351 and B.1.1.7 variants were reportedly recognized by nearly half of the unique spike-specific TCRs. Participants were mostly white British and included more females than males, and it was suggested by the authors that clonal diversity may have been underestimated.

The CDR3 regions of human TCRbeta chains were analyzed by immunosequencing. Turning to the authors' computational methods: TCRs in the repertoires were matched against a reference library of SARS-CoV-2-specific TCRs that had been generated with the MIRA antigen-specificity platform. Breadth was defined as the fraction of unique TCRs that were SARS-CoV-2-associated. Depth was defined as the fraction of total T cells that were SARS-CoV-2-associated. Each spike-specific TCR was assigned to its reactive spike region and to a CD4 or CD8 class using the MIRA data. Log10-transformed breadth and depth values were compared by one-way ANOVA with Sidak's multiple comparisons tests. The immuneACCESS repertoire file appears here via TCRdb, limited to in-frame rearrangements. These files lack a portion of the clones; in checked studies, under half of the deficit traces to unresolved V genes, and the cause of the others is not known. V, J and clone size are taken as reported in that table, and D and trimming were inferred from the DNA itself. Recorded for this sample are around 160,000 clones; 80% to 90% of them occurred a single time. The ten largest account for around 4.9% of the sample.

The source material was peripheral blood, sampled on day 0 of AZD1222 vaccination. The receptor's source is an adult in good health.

The bases are TGTGCCAGCAGCCCCAGCCGACCTGGAAACACCATATATTTT. Its coded protein is CASSPSRPGNTIYF. The V and J genes are TRBV11-2 and TRBJ1-3; the D gene is not confidently resolved. The germline V gene encodes CDR1 SGHAT and CDR2 FQNNGV. V is cut by 5 bases and J by 2 bases, and the space between the germline ends is 10 bases. The CDR3 covers 14 residues, taking in both the cysteine and the phenylalanine. Only CDR3 DNA remains: 42 bases, in frame from the first base.